This T cell receptor beta chain was identified during a study of cytomegalovirus exposure and HLA in healthy donors. Germline V gives CDR1 KGHSH, CDR2 LQKENI. The CDR3 is 15 residues long. The ends were cut back, 4 bases at V and 7 bases at J, with 17 bases in the middle. Notes on the study in general: Later on, a genetic analysis was performed. It linked a missense variant in DCLRE1C with V- and J-gene trimming of TCR beta. A cluster of highly shared sequence variants was likely a sequencing artifact. Cytomegalovirus-associated status was assigned to about 180 TCR beta chains.

A multiplex PCR was run with 60 Vbeta primers and 13 Jbeta primers. Only in-frame clones appear in the TCRdb table, and some are missing; sequencing was by immunoSEQ multiplex PCR. The sample contains about 82,000 clones, approximately 74% of which appear only once. About this clone: The antigen is unknown.

The chain is built from TRBV18 and TRBJ2-1; the D gene is possibly TRBD1 (6 bases). The sample comprised PBMCs. The clonotype comes from a man aged 25-40 years in good health and CMV-seropositive. The DNA for the CDR3 is TGTGCCAGCTCACAGGGCATGGGACAAGAAAATGAGCAGTTCTTC. This encodes CASSQGMGQENEQFF.